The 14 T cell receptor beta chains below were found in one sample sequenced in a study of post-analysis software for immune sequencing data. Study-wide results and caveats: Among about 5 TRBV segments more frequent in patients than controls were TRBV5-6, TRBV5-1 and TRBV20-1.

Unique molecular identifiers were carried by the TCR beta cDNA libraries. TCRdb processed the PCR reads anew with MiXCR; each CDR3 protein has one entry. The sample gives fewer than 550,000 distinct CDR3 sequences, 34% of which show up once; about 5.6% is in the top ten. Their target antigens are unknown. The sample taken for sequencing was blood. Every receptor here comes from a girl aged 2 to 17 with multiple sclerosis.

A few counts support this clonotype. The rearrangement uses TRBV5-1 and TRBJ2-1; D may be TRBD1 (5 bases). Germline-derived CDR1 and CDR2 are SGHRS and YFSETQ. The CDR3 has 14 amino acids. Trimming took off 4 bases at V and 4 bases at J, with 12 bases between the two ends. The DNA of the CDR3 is TGCGCCAGCAGCCTAACGACAGATTACAATGAGCAGTTCTTC. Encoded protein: CASSLTTDYNEQFF.

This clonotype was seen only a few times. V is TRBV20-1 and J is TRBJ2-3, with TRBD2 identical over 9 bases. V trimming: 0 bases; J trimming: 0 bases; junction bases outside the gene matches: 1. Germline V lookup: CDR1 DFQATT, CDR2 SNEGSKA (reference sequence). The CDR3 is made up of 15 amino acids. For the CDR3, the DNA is TGCAGTGCTAGAGAGCGGGGGGGAAGCACAGATACGCAGTATTTT. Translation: CSARERGGSTDTQYF.

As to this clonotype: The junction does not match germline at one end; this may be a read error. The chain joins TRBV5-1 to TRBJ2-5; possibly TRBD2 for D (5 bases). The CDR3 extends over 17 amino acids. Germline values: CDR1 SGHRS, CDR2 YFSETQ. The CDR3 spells CAGSSHPGKQIIETQYF. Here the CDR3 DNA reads TGCGCCGGCAGCTCCCACCCGGGGAAGCAAATTATAGAGACCCAGTACTTC.

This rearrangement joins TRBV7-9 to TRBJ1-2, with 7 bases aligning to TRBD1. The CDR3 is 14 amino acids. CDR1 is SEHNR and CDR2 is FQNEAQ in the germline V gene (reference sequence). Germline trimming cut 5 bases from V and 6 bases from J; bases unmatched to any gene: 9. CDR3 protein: CASSQGGIGHGYTF. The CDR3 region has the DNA TGTGCCAGCAGCCAGGGGGGTATCGGCCATGGCTACACCTTC.

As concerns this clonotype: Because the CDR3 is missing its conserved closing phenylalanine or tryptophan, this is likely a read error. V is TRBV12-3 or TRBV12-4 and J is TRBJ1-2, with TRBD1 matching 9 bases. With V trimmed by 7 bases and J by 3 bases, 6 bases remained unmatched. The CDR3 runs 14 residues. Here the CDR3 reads CASTRDREDYGYTC. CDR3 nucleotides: TGTGCCAGCACCCGGGACAGGGAGGACTATGGCTACACCTGC.

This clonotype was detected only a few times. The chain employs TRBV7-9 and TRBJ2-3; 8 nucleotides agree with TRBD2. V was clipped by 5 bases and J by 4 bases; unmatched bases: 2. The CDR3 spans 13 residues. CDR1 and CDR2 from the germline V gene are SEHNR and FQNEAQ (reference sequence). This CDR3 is CASSRTSPDTQYF. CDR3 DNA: TGTGCCAGCAGCCGGACTAGCCCAGATACGCAGTATTTT.

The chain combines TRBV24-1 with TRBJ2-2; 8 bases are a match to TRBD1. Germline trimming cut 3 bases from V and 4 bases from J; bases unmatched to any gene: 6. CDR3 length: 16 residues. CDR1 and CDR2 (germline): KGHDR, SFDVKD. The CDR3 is CATSDLGQEFTGELFF. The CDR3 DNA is TGTGCCACCAGTGATCTGGGACAGGAATTCACCGGGGAGCTGTTTTTT.

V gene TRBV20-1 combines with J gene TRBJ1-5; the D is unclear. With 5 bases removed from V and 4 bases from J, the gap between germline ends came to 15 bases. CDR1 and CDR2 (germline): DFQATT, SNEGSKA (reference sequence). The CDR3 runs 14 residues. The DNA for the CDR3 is TGCAGTGCTTGGGAGAACAGTTTTAATCAGCCCCAGCATTTT. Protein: CSAWENSFNQPQHF.

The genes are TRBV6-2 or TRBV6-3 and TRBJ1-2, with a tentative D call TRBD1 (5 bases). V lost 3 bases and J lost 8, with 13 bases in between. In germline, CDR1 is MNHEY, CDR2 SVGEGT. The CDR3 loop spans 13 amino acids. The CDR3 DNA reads TGTGCCAGCAGTTATGTTCAGGGCGGCGGCTACACCTTC. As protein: CASSYVQGGGYTF.

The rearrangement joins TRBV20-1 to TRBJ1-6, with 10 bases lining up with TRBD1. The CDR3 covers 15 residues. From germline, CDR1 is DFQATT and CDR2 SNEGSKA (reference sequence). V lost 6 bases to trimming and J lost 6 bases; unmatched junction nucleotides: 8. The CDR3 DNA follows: TGCAGTGCAACCGGGACAGGGGTAGTTAATTCACCCCTCCACTTT. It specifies CSATGTGVVNSPLHF.

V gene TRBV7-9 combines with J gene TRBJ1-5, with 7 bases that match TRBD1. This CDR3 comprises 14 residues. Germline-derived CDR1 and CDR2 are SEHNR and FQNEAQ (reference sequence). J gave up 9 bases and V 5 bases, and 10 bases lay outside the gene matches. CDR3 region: CASSQRDSSWPQHF. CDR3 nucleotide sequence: TGTGCCAGCAGCCAACGGGACAGTTCGTGGCCCCAGCATTTT.

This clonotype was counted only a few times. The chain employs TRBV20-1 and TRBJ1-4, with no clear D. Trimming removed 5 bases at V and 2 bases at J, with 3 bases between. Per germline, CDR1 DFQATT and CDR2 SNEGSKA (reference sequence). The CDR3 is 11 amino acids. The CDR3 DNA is TGCAGTGCTTGGACTAATGAAAAACTGTTTTTT. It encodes CSAWTNEKLFF.

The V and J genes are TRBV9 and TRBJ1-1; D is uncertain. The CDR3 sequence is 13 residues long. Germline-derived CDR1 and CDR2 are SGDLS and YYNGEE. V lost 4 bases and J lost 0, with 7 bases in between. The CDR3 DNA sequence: TGTGCCAGCAGCACGGGGTTGAACACTGAAGCTTTCTTT. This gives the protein CASSTGLNTEAFF.

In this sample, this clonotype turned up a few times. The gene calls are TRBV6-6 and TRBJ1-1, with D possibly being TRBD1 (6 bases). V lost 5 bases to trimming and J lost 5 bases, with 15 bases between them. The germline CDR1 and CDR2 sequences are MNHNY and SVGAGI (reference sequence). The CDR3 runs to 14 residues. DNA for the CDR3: TGTGCCAGCAGTCTCGGGGGCCCGGGGACTGAAGCTTTCTTT. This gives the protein CASSLGGPGTEAFF.